Listed below are T cell receptor beta chains from one sample, sequenced in a study of Ad26.COV2.S vaccination and SARS-CoV-2 variants. Some clones are missing from TCRdb's copy, which holds only in-frame ones; the method was immunoSEQ multiplex PCR. The sample consists of approximately 480,000 clones, around 88% of them appearing once. The starting material was peripheral blood, obtained in a trial of Ad26.COV2.S vaccine versus placebo. The receptors were sampled from a person aged 18-60 years who received the Ad26.COV2.S COVID-19 vaccine or a placebo. The CDR3 runs from the conserved cysteine through the conserved F or W. Fields, in order: clone size, D gene, V gene, J gene, CDR3 DNA, CDR3 protein. The D gene is left open where the match is weak. Expanded clones get a size class; other rows say once, few or many, or leave the size out.

>-|-|TRBV7-2|TRBJ2-1
TGTGCCAGCAGCTTAGTGTCAGGGTATGAGCAGTTCTTC
CASSLVSGYEQFF
>-|-|TRBV5-4|TRBJ1-1
TGTGCCAGCAGCTTACGGGGGGCGAACACTGAAGCTTTCTTT
CASSLRGANTEAFF
>-|-|TRBV7-8|TRBJ2-7
TGTGCCAGCAGCACAGCTGCACAGGCAACTGCCTACGAGCAGTACTTC
CASSTAAQATAYEQYF
>-|TRBD1|TRBV7-9|TRBJ1-2
TGTGCCAGCGAGGGGGCTGAGTATGGCTACACCTTC
CASEGAEYGYTF
>-|-|TRBV29-1|TRBJ1-2
TGCAGCGTTGTTATTGACTATGGCTACACCTTC
CSVVIDYGYTF
>-|TRBD2|TRBV27|TRBJ2-7
TGTGCCAGCAGTTTAACCTGGGGGAGGGACTACGAGCAGTACTTC
CASSLTWGRDYEQYF
>few|-|TRBV6-5|TRBJ1-2
TGTGCCAGCAAAGGGACATCCTTTTATGGCTACACCTTC
CASKGTSFYGYTF
>-|-|TRBV2|TRBJ2-2
TGTGCCAGCAGTGAACACGGTCGGCCCGCTTCCCGCACCGGGGAGCTGTTTTTT
CASSEHGRPASRTGELFF
>-|-|TRBV7-2|TRBJ1-5
TGTGCCAGCAGCTTAAACAGGGCAAGCAATCAGCCCCAGCATTTT
CASSLNRASNQPQHF
>-|-|TRBV5-1|TRBJ2-3
TGCGCCAGCAGTAGAGTTCCAGGCGCAGATACGCAGTATTTT
CASSRVPGADTQYF
>-|TRBD1|TRBV7-2|TRBJ1-2
TGTGCCAGCAGCTTAGATCAGGGGGCCTATGGCTACACCTTC
CASSLDQGAYGYTF
>-|TRBD2|TRBV9|TRBJ2-1
TGTGCCAGCAGCGTAGTAGCGGGACACTCCTACAATGAGCAGTTCTTC
CASSVVAGHSYNEQFF
>-|-|TRBV19|TRBJ2-2
TGTGCCAGTCGATGGGGCGGGGAGCTGTTTTTT
CASRWGGELFF
>-|TRBD1|TRBV5-4|TRBJ2-3
TGTGCCAGCAGCACCGGGGACAGGGGCAACACAGATACGCAGTATTTT
CASSTGDRGNTDTQYF
>-|-|TRBV28|TRBJ2-1
TGTGCCAGCAGGTATGCGAGGGGGAATGAGCAGTTCTTC
CASRYARGNEQFF
>-|-|TRBV2|TRBJ2-3
TGTGCCAGCAGTGGGGCAGCGAGTCCAGATACGCAGTATTTT
CASSGAASPDTQYF
>-|TRBD2|TRBV9|TRBJ2-2
TGTGCCAGCAGCGCCAGACTAGCGGGAGAACTGTTTTTT
CASSARLAGELFF
>-|TRBD2|TRBV7-8|TRBJ2-5
TGTGCCAGCAGCTTAGCGACTAGCCTGGAGACCCAGTACTTC
CASSLATSLETQYF
>-|TRBD2|TRBV28|TRBJ2-7
TGTGCCAGCAGTGCGGCTAGCGGCTACGAGCAGTACTTC
CASSAASGYEQYF
>few|TRBD1|TRBV4-3|TRBJ1-2
TGCGCCAGCAGCCCCGAGGGACAGGGGGTCAGCTATGGCTACACCTTC
CASSPEGQGVSYGYTF
>-|-|TRBV19|TRBJ1-1
TGTGCCAGTAGTATAGATCTCCTCGCTGAAGCTTTCTTT
CASSIDLLAEAFF
>-|TRBD1|TRBV28|TRBJ2-5
TGTGCCAGCAGGGGGACAGGGGACCCAAAAGAGACCCAGTACTTC
CASRGTGDPKETQYF
>-|-|TRBV28|TRBJ2-2
TGTGCCAGCAGTTTATGGAGCGGGACAGCCGATACCGGGGAGCTGTTTTTT
CASSLWSGTADTGELFF
>-|TRBD2|TRBV6-5|TRBJ2-2
TGTGCCAGCGTCGATAGCGGGAGATCCGGGGAGCTGTTTTTT
CASVDSGRSGELFF
>-|-|TRBV7-2|TRBJ2-1
TGTGCCAGCAGCTTAGCGGGAGGTTACAATGAGCAGTTCTTC
CASSLAGGYNEQFF
>-|-|TRBV24-1|TRBJ2-2
TGTGCCACCAGTGATTTCGCGCAACGGGGGCGGCGCACCGGGGAGCTGTTTTTT
CATSDFAQRGRRTGELFF
>-|TRBD1|TRBV7-9|TRBJ2-2
TGTGCCAGCAGCTTAGCGGGACAGTACACCGGGGAGCTGTTTTTT
CASSLAGQYTGELFF
>few|-|TRBV3-1/TRBV3-2|TRBJ2-7
TGTGCCAGCAGCCGGACAAGCTCCTACGAGCAGTACTTC
CASSRTSSYEQYF
>-|TRBD1|TRBV28|TRBJ2-7
TGTGCCAGCAGTTACAGGGGATACGAGCAGTACTTC
CASSYRGYEQYF
>-|-|TRBV7-2|TRBJ1-3
TGTGCCAGCAGCCAAAGGGGGGGGGCGGCTGGAAACACCATATATTTT
CASSQRGGAAGNTIYF
>-|-|TRBV9|TRBJ1-1
TGTGCCAGCAGCCCAGGCGAAAACATGAACACTGAAGCTTTCTTT
CASSPGENMNTEAFF
>-|-|TRBV27|TRBJ2-7
TGTGCCAGCAGTTTAGGACGGAAATCCTACGAGCAGTACTTC
CASSLGRKSYEQYF
>few|TRBD1|TRBV15|TRBJ1-4
TGTGCCACCAGCGGGGGGGGGACAGATGAAAAACTGTTTTTT
CATSGGGTDEKLFF
>-|TRBD2|TRBV5-6|TRBJ2-1
TGTGCCAGCAGCGCACCTAGCGGGGTTTACAATGAGCAGTTCTTC
CASSAPSGVYNEQFF
>-|-|TRBV5-1|TRBJ2-7
TGCGCCAGCAGCTTCCAGGAGGGTCCCCCCTTCTACGAGCAGTACTTC
CASSFQEGPPFYEQYF
>-|-|TRBV28|TRBJ1-3
TGTGCCAGCAGGCTCTCACTCGGTGGAAACACCATATATTTT
CASRLSLGGNTIYF
>-|-|TRBV9|TRBJ1-4
TGTGCCAGCAGCGCCGGCACCTTTAATGAAAAACTGTTTTTT
CASSAGTFNEKLFF
>-|-|TRBV2|TRBJ2-5
TGTGCCAGCAGTTACGACTTCCAAGAGACCCAGTACTTC
CASSYDFQETQYF
>-|TRBD2|TRBV19|TRBJ2-7
TGTGCCAGTAGTAGTGGCGGGAGGCCCTCTGGGCAGTACTTC
CASSSGGRPSGQYF
>-|-|TRBV19|TRBJ2-1
TGTGCCAGTAGTCCCCTGACGGGGTACAATGAGCAGTTCTTC
CASSPLTGYNEQFF
>-|TRBD1|TRBV10-2|TRBJ2-7
TGCGCCAGCCGTGTACAGGGGGATGGCCGCCGGCAGTACTTC
CASRVQGDGRRQYF
>-|-|TRBV27|TRBJ2-1
TGTGCCAGCGGAGACCCGTACAATGAGCAGTTCTTC
CASGDPYNEQFF
>-|TRBD2|TRBV29-1|TRBJ2-1
TGCAGCGGAAGGACTAGCGGGAGGGCTGAGCAGTTCTTC
CSGRTSGRAEQFF
>-|TRBD1|TRBV5-4|TRBJ2-3
TGTGCCAGCAGCCGCACAAGGGACAGGGGGACAGATACGCAGTATTTT
CASSRTRDRGTDTQYF
>once|-|TRBV5-5|TRBJ1-3
TGTGCCAGCAGGGATCGAGTAGCTGGAAACACCATATATTTT
CASRDRVAGNTIYF
>-|-|TRBV27|TRBJ1-1
TGTGCCAGCAGTTTATGGGGCAGGGTGAACACTGAAGCTTTCTTT
CASSLWGRVNTEAFF
>few|-|TRBV30|TRBJ2-7
TGTGCCTGCCAGAGAGGGCTCCTCTACGAGCAGTACTTC
CACQRGLLYEQYF
>-|TRBD2|TRBV6-2/TRBV6-3|TRBJ2-7
TGTGCCAGCACCCCCTCGCCTGGCGGGAGAAATCCCGAGCAGTACTTC
CASTPSPGGRNPEQYF
>-|TRBD1|TRBV7-2|TRBJ2-2
TGTGCCAGCAGCTCGGGACAGGGGAACACCGGGGAGCTGTTTTTT
CASSSGQGNTGELFF